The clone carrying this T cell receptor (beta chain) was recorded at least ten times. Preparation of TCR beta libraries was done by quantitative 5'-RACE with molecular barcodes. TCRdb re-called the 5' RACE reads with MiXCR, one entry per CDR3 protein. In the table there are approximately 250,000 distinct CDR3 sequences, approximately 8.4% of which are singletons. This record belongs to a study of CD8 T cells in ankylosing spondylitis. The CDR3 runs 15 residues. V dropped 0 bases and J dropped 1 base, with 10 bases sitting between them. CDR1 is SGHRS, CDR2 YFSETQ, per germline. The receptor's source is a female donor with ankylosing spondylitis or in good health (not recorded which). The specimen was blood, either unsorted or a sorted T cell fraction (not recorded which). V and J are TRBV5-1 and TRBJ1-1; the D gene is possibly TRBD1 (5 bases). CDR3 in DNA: TGCGCCAGCAGCTTGGGGTTTACAGGGAACACTGAAGCTTTCTTT. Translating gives CASSLGFTGNTEAFF.